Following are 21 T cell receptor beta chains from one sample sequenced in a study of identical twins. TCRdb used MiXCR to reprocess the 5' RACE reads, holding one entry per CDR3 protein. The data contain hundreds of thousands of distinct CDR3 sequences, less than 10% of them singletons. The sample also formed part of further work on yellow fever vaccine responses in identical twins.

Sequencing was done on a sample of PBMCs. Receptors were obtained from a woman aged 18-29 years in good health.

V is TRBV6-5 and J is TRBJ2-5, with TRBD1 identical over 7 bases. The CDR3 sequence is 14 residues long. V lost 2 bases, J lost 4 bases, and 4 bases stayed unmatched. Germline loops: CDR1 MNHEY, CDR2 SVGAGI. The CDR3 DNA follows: TGTGCCAGCAGTTACCGACAGGGCCGAGAGACCCAGTACTTC. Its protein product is CASSYRQGRETQYF.

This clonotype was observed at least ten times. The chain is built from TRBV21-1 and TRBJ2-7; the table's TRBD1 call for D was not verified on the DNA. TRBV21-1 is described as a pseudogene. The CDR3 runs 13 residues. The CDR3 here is CASSKEGRDEQYF. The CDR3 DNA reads TGTGCCAGCAGCAAAGAGGGGCGGGACGAGCAGTACTTC.

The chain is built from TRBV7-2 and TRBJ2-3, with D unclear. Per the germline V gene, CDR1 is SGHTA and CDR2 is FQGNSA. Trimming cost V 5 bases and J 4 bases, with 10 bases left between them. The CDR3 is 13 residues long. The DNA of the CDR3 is TGTGCCAGCAGCCCCCAGAGAGCAGATACGCAGTATTTT. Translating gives CASSPQRADTQYF.

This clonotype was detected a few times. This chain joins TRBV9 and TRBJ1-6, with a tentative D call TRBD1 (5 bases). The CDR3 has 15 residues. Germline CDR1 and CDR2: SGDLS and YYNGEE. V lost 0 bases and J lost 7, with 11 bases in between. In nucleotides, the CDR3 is TGTGCCAGCAGCGTAGAAGGGCCAGGGAATTCACCCCTCCACTTT. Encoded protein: CASSVEGPGNSPLHF.

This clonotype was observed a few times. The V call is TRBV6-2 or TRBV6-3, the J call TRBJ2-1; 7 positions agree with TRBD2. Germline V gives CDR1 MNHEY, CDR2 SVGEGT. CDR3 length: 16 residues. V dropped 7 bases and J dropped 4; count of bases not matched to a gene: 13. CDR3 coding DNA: TGTGCCAGCACCCGAGAAAAGGGAGCGGGATACAATGAGCAGTTCTTC. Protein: CASTREKGAGYNEQFF.

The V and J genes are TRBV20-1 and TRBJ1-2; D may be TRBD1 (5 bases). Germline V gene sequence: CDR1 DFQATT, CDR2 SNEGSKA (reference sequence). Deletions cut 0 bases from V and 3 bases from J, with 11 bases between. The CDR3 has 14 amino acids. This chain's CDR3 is CSAREPGTDYGYTF. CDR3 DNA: TGCAGTGCTAGAGAGCCCGGGACGGACTATGGCTACACCTTC.

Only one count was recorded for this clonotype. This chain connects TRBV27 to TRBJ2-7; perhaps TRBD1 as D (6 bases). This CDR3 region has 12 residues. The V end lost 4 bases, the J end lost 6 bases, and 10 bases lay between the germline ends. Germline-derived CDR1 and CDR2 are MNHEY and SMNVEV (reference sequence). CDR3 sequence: CASSSTGFEQYF. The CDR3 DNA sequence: TGTGCCAGCAGTTCAACAGGGTTCGAGCAGTACTTC.

The CDR3 sequence: CASELAGANEQYF. In DNA, the CDR3 is TGTGCCAGCGAACTAGCGGGAGCTAACGAGCAGTACTTC. The chain has TRBV7-8 and TRBJ2-7; TRBD2 aligns across 11 bases. Germline V CDR1 and CDR2: SGHVS, FQNEAQ. The CDR3 is 13 amino acids. Unmatched junction bases numbered 5, after V lost 8 bases and J lost 5 bases.

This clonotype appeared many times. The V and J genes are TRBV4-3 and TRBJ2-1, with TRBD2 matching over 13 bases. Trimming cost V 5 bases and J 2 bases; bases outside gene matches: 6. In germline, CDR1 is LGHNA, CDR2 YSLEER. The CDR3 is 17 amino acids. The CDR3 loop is CASSSLAGGPPYNEQFF. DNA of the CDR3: TGCGCCAGCAGCTCACTAGCGGGAGGGCCCCCCTACAATGAGCAGTTCTTC.

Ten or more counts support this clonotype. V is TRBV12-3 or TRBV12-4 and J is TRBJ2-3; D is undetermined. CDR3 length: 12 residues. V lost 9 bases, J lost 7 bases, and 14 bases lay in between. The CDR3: CASGNLGNTQYF. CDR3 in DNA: TGTGCCAGTGGTAATTTGGGGAATACGCAGTATTTT.

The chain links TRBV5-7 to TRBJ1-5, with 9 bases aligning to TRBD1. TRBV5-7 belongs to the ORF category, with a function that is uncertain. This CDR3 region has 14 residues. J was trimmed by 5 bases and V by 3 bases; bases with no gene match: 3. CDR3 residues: CASSYRDRDQPQHF. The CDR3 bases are TGTGCCAGCAGCTACCGGGACAGGGATCAGCCCCAGCATTTT.

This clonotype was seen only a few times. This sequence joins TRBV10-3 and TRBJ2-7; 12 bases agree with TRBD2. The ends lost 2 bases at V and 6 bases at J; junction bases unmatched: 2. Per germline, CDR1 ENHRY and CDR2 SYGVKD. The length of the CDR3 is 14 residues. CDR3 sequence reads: CAISETSGRFEQYF. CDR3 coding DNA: TGTGCCATCAGTGAGACTAGCGGGAGGTTCGAGCAGTACTTC.

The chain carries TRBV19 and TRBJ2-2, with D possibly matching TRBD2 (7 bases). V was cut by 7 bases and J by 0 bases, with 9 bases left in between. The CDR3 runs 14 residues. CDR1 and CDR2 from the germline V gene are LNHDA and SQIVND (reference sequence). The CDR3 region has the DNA TGTGCCAGTAAGGGGGGGGCGAACACCGGGGAGCTGTTTTTT. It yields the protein CASKGGANTGELFF.

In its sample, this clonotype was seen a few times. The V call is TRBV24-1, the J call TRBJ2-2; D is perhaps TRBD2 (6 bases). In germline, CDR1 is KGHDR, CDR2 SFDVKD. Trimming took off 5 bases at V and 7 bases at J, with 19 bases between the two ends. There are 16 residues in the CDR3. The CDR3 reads CATSVSMSGRGGELFF. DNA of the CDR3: TGTGCCACCAGTGTCTCGATGTCTGGGCGGGGCGGGGAGCTGTTTTTT.

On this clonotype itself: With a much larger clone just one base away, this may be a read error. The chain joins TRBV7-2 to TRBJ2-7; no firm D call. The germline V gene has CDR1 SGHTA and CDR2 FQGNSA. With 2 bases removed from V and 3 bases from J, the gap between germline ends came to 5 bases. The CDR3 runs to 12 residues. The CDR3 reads CASSLTFYEQYF. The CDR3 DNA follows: TGTGCCAGCAGCTTAACCTTCTACGAGCAGTACTTC.

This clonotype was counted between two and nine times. The CDR3 is CASTPSDYEQYF. The CDR3, as DNA: TGTGCCAGCACCCCATCCGACTACGAGCAGTACTTC. This rearrangement joins TRBV6-2 or TRBV6-3 to TRBJ2-7; unclear D gene. Trimming cost V 7 bases and J 3 bases, with 10 bases left between them. CDR3 length equals 12 residues. CDR1 is MNHEY, CDR2 SVGEGT, per germline.

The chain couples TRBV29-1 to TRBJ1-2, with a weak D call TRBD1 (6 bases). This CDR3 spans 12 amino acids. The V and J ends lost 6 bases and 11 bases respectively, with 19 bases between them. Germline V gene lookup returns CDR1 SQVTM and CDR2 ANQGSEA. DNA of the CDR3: TGCAGCGTCCCGGCGGGGCGAGGGGGATACACCTTC. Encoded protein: CSVPAGRGGYTF. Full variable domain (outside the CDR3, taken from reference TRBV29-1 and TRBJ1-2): SAVISQKPSRDICQRGTSLTIQCQVDSQVTMMFWYRQQPGQSLTLIATANQGSEATYESGFVIDKFPISRPNLTFSTLTVSNMSPEDSSIYLCSVPAGRGGYTFGSGTRLTVV.

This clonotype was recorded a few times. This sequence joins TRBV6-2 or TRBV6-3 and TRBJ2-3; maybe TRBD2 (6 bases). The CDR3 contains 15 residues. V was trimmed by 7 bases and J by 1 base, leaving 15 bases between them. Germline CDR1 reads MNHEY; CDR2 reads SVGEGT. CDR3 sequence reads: CASTSPGGGTDTQYF. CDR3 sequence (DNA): TGTGCCAGCACCTCCCCCGGAGGGGGCACAGATACGCAGTATTTT.

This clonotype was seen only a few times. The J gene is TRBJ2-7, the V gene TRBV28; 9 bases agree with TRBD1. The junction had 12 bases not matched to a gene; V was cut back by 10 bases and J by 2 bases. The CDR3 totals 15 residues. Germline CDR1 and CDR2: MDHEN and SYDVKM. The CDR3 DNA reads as TGTGCCACCCGATCCTCCGGGACAGGGACCTACGAGCAGTACTTC. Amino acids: CATRSSGTGTYEQYF.

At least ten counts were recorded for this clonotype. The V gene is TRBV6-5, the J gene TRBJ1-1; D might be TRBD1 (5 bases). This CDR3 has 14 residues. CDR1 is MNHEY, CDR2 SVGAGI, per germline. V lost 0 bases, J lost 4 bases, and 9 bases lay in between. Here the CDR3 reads CASSYSAGRTEAFF. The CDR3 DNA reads TGTGCCAGCAGTTACTCGGCAGGGCGCACTGAAGCTTTCTTT.

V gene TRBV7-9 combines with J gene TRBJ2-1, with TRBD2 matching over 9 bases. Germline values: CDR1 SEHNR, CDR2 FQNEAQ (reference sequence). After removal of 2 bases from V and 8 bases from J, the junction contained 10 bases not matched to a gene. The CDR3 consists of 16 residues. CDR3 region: CASSLIALAGLYEQFF. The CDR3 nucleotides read TGTGCCAGCAGCTTAATAGCGCTAGCGGGGTTGTATGAGCAGTTCTTC.